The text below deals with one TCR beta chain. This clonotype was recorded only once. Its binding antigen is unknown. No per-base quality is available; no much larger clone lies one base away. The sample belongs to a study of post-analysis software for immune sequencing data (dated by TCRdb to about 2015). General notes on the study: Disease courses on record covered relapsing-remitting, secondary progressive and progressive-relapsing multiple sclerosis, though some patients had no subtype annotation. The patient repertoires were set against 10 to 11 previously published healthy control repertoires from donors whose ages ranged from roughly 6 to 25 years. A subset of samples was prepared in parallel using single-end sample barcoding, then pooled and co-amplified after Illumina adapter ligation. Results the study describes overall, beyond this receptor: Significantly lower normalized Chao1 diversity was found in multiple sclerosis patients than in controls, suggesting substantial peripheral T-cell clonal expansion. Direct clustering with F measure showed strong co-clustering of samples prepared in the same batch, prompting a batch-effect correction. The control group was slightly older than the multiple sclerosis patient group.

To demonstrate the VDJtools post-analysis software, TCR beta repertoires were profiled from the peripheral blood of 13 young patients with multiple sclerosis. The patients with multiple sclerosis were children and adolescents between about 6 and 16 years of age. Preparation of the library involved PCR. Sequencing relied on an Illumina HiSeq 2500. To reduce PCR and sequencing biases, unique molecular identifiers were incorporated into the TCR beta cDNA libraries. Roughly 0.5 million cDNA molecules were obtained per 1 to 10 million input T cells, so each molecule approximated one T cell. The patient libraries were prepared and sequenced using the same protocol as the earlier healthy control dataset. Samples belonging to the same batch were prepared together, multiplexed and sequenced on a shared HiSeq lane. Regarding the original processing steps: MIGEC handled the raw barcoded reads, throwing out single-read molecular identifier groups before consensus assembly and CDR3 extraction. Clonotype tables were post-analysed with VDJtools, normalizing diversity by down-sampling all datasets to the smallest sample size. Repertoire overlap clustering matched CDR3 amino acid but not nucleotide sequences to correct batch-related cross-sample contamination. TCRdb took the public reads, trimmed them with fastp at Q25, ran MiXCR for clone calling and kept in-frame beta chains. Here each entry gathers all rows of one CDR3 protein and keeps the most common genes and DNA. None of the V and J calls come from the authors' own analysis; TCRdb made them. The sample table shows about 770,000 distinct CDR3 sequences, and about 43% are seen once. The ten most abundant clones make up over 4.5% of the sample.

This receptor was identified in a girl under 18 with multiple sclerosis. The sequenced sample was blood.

The CDR3 region: CASSYGLAGGPGETQYF. The DNA is as follows: TGTGCCAGCAGTTACGGACTAGCGGGAGGGCCAGGGGAGACCCAGTACTTC. The chain couples TRBV12-3 or TRBV12-4 to TRBJ2-5; TRBD2 aligns with 15 central bases. Ends trimmed: V by 4 bases, J by 5 bases; bases unmatched to a gene: 8. The CDR3 spans 17 residues, from the cysteine through the phenylalanine. The DNA shown is the 51-base CDR3, in frame from base 1.